The clone carrying this T cell receptor beta chain was recorded a few times. The CDR3 sequence is 13 residues long. CDR1 is SEHNR, CDR2 FQNEAQ, per germline (reference sequence). V was pared by 4 bases and J by 3 bases, with 2 bases of the junction left unmatched. The data derive from a study of blood T cell repertoires in COVID-19. Study background: Samples representing acute and convalescent COVID-19 were sourced from the United States, Italy and Spain.

In the authors' methods: How many nucleated cells were present was estimated from reference gene primer amplification. The assay was immunoSEQ multiplex PCR, and TCRdb's table has in-frame clones only and misses some. For V, J and clone size, that table is used; D and trimming come from the DNA. Among around 200,000 clones listed, under 90% were seen once. The clonotype comes from a woman aged 40 to 55 with active or convalescent COVID-19. Specimen: peripheral blood. The chain employs TRBV7-9 and TRBJ2-5; 7 nucleotides match TRBD2. The CDR3: CASSSAGEETQYF. CDR3 DNA: TGTGCCAGCAGCTCGGCGGGGGAAGAGACCCAGTACTTC.